This T cell receptor (beta chain) was identified during a study of T cell responses to AZD1222 COVID-19 vaccine. V shed 4 bases and J 0 bases; nucleotides not matched to a gene: 22. The CDR3 is 21 amino acids. CDR1 is KGHDR and CDR2 is SFDVKD in the germline V gene. The repertoire was sequenced with immunoSEQ multiplex PCR; TCRdb's copy has only in-frame clones and lacks some. The sample holds roughly 100,000 clones; 75% to 90% are singletons and the top ten take about two fifths. As regards this clone: Its antigen remains unknown.

Notes on the study in general: Possibly, clonal diversity was underestimated; donors were largely white British and included more females.

This specimen was peripheral blood, taken 28 days after the second AZD1222 dose. V is TRBV24-1 and J is TRBJ2-7; 8 nucleotides match TRBD1. The TCR sequence derives from an adult who received the AZD1222 COVID-19 vaccine. For the CDR3, the DNA is TGTGCCACCAGTGACCTAGGCCCGGGACAGGAAGCCAATCCAATCTCCTACGAGCAGTACTTC. Protein product: CATSDLGPGQEANPISYEQYF.